The present TCR beta chain was sequenced within a study of beta chain features in type 1 diabetes. At the level of the study: In age, gender and cell yields, patients were similar to healthy donors. General study results and limits: A moderate, significant TCRB CDR3 shortening appeared in type 1 diabetes across four CD4+ subsets. PCR might preferentially amplify shorter templates, equally in patients and controls.

This clone was found a few times. Its antigen is not known. All of the sorted populations showed purity greater than 95%. Trimming pared 8 bases from V and 1 base from J, leaving 17 bases between. Germline CDR1 is SQVTM and CDR2 is ANQGSEA. The CDR3 has 14 residues. What was sequenced were expressed TCRB transcripts, since all of the isolated RNA had been reverse transcribed. The table came from immunoSEQ multiplex PCR; TCRdb's copy has only in-frame clones and leaves some out. This sample has approximately 600,000 clones, with approximately 13% found just once. The clonotype comes from a man under 40 with type 1 diabetes. Sequencing used naive CD4+ T cells from blood. The chain uses TRBV29-1 and TRBJ1-1; the D gene is possibly TRBD1 (6 bases). CDR3 bases: TGCAGCACTCAAGTAACACAGGGGAACACTGAAGCTTTCTTT. Its translation: CSTQVTQGNTEAFF.